This is a list of T cell receptor beta chains from one sample in a study of OX40 agonist ivuxolimab in advanced cancers. TCRdb's table, derived via immunoSEQ multiplex PCR, lists solely in-frame clones and lacks some. Of tens of thousands of clones in the sample, about 90% were seen once. The sequencing used CD4+ or CD8+ T cells sorted from blood, collected in a trial of the OX40 agonist ivuxolimab. The receptors derive from an adult with an advanced solid tumor such as melanoma, head and neck, liver or kidney cancer. CDR3s include the opening cysteine and the closing phenylalanine or tryptophan. D genes are given only for firm matches. Clone size appears in some rows only: once, few, many, or a class for an expanded clone.

CDR3 protein: CASSTRQGDQPQHF; CDR3 DNA: TGTGCCAGCAGTACACGACAGGGTGATCAGCCCCAGCATTTT; J gene: TRBJ1-5; D gene: TRBD1; V gene: TRBV7-2; clone size: once
CDR3 protein: CASSLSDRESFF; CDR3 DNA: TGTGCCAGCAGTTTATCGGACAGGGAATCTTTCTTT; J gene: TRBJ1-1; D gene: TRBD1; V gene: TRBV28; clone size: .
CDR3 protein: CASSFGSGTLTDTQYF; CDR3 DNA: TGTGCCAGCAGCTTTGGTAGCGGGACCCTCACAGATACGCAGTATTTT; J gene: TRBJ2-3; D gene: TRBD2; V gene: TRBV5-6; clone size: .
CDR3 protein: CASSFGETQYF; CDR3 DNA: TGTGCCAGCAGCTTCGGTGAGACCCAGTACTTC; J gene: TRBJ2-5; D gene: .; V gene: TRBV7-8; clone size: .
CDR3 protein: CASTSLRAGEQYF; CDR3 DNA: TGTGCCAGCACCTCACTTAGGGCGGGGGAGCAGTACTTC; J gene: TRBJ2-7; D gene: .; V gene: TRBV11-3; clone size: .
CDR3 protein: CASSEANRDADTQYF; CDR3 DNA: TGTGCCAGCAGTGAAGCCAACCGGGACGCCGATACGCAGTATTTT; J gene: TRBJ2-3; D gene: .; V gene: TRBV6-1; clone size: .
CDR3 protein: CAISDSLDGAFSYNEQFF; CDR3 DNA: TGTGCCATCAGTGACTCCCTAGATGGGGCCTTCTCCTACAATGAGCAGTTCTTC; J gene: TRBJ2-1; D gene: .; V gene: TRBV10-3; clone size: .
CDR3 protein: CASSLSGRNQPQHF; CDR3 DNA: TGTGCCAGCAGTTTATCAGGGCGCAATCAGCCCCAGCATTTT; J gene: TRBJ1-5; D gene: .; V gene: TRBV28; clone size: .
CDR3 protein: CASSSDKRVLQNEQFF; CDR3 DNA: TGTGCCAGCAGCTCCGACAAGCGGGTCCTTCAAAATGAGCAGTTCTTC; J gene: TRBJ2-1; D gene: .; V gene: TRBV7-9; clone size: .
CDR3 protein: CASTTGGGREKLFF; CDR3 DNA: TGTGCCAGTACCACAGGGGGCGGTCGAGAAAAACTGTTTTTT; J gene: TRBJ1-4; D gene: TRBD1; V gene: TRBV19; clone size: .
CDR3 protein: CASSQSGTVLYEQYF; CDR3 DNA: TGCGCCAGCAGCCAGTCCGGGACTGTTCTCTACGAGCAGTACTTC; J gene: TRBJ2-7; D gene: .; V gene: TRBV4-1; clone size: .
CDR3 protein: CASSRNTYGQGGGSNQPQHF; CDR3 DNA: TGTGCCAGTAGTCGAAACACCTACGGACAGGGCGGTGGTAGCAATCAGCCCCAGCATTTT; J gene: TRBJ1-5; D gene: TRBD1; V gene: TRBV19; clone size: .
CDR3 protein: CAWGRTGNEQFF; CDR3 DNA: TGTGCCTGGGGGCGGACAGGGAATGAGCAGTTCTTC; J gene: TRBJ2-1; D gene: TRBD1; V gene: TRBV30; clone size: .
CDR3 protein: CASSLDWEQYF; CDR3 DNA: TGTGCCAGCAGCTTAGATTGGGAGCAGTACTTC; J gene: TRBJ2-7; D gene: .; V gene: TRBV7-9; clone size: .
CDR3 protein: CASIWGGSTKTQYF; CDR3 DNA: TGTGCCAGCATATGGGGCGGGAGCACGAAGACCCAGTACTTC; J gene: TRBJ2-5; D gene: TRBD2; V gene: TRBV7-4; clone size: .
CDR3 protein: CASSRDRDVYNEQFF; CDR3 DNA: TGTGCCAGCAGCCGAGACAGGGACGTCTACAATGAGCAGTTCTTC; J gene: TRBJ2-1; D gene: TRBD1; V gene: TRBV14; clone size: once
CDR3 protein: CASSRGQGKTEAFF; CDR3 DNA: TGTGCCAGCTCCCGTGGACAGGGTAAAACTGAAGCTTTCTTT; J gene: TRBJ1-1; D gene: TRBD1; V gene: TRBV18; clone size: .
CDR3 protein: CATKLRDRKIYGYTF; CDR3 DNA: TGTGCCACCAAACTCCGGGACAGGAAGATCTATGGCTACACCTTC; J gene: TRBJ1-2; D gene: TRBD1; V gene: TRBV28; clone size: .
CDR3 protein: CASSLGTGAEAFF; CDR3 DNA: TGTGCCAGCTCACTCGGGACAGGAGCTGAAGCTTTCTTT; J gene: TRBJ1-1; D gene: TRBD1; V gene: TRBV18; clone size: .
CDR3 protein: CASTYVQGGQPQHF; CDR3 DNA: TGTGCCAGCACTTACGTACAGGGGGGCCAGCCCCAGCATTTT; J gene: TRBJ1-5; D gene: TRBD1; V gene: TRBV6-6; clone size: .
CDR3 protein: CASSLLGGTSGRGDTQYF; CDR3 DNA: TGTGCCAGCAGCTTATTAGGAGGGACTAGCGGGAGGGGAGATACGCAGTATTTT; J gene: TRBJ2-3; D gene: TRBD2; V gene: TRBV7-9; clone size: .
CDR3 protein: CASSSSLRQPQHF; CDR3 DNA: TGCGCCAGCAGCTCCAGCTTACGGCAGCCCCAGCATTTT; J gene: TRBJ1-5; D gene: .; V gene: TRBV4-1; clone size: .
CDR3 protein: CASSPGETQYF; CDR3 DNA: TGTGCCAGTTCCCCGGGAGAGACCCAGTACTTC; J gene: TRBJ2-5; D gene: .; V gene: TRBV19; clone size: .
CDR3 protein: CASSSSPNYGYTF; CDR3 DNA: TGTGCCAGTAGTTCCAGCCCTAACTATGGCTACACCTTC; J gene: TRBJ1-2; D gene: .; V gene: TRBV19; clone size: once
CDR3 protein: CASRGSGTETQYF; CDR3 DNA: TGCGCCAGCAGAGGCTCGGGTACGGAGACCCAGTACTTC; J gene: TRBJ2-5; D gene: .; V gene: TRBV5-1; clone size: .
CDR3 protein: CASRIRGNSNQPQHF; CDR3 DNA: TGTGCCAGCAGGATCAGGGGGAATAGCAATCAGCCCCAGCATTTT; J gene: TRBJ1-5; D gene: TRBD1; V gene: TRBV5-8; clone size: .
CDR3 protein: CASSLDGIAGGNEQFF; CDR3 DNA: TGTGCCAGCAGCTTAGATGGGATAGCGGGGGGGAATGAGCAGTTCTTC; J gene: TRBJ2-1; D gene: TRBD2; V gene: TRBV11-3; clone size: .
CDR3 protein: CAWKTGGNEKLFF; CDR3 DNA: TGTGCCTGGAAAACGGGCGGTAATGAAAAACTGTTTTTT; J gene: TRBJ1-4; D gene: .; V gene: TRBV30; clone size: .
CDR3 protein: CASSLGAPTSGQETQYF; CDR3 DNA: TGTGCCAGCAGCTTAGGCGCCCCGACTAGCGGACAAGAGACCCAGTACTTC; J gene: TRBJ2-5; D gene: TRBD2; V gene: TRBV7-2; clone size: once
CDR3 protein: CASSLGTGGSGANVLTF; CDR3 DNA: TGTGCCAGCAGCTTAGGTACCGGTGGGTCTGGGGCCAACGTCCTGACTTTC; J gene: TRBJ2-6; D gene: .; V gene: TRBV7-2; clone size: .
CDR3 protein: CASSEPGFYGYTF; CDR3 DNA: TGTGCCAGCAGTGAACCCGGTTTCTATGGCTACACCTTC; J gene: TRBJ1-2; D gene: .; V gene: TRBV6-1; clone size: .
CDR3 protein: CASSPPGVPYEQYF; CDR3 DNA: TGTGCCAGCTCACCTCCAGGGGTTCCCTACGAGCAGTACTTC; J gene: TRBJ2-7; D gene: .; V gene: TRBV18; clone size: once
CDR3 protein: CASSTPQGHGYTF; CDR3 DNA: TGTGCCAGTAGTACCCCACAGGGCCATGGCTACACCTTC; J gene: TRBJ1-2; D gene: .; V gene: TRBV19; clone size: .
CDR3 protein: CASSPGAGLPGNTIYF; CDR3 DNA: TGTGCCAGCAGTCCTGGGGCGGGACTTCCTGGAAACACCATATATTTT; J gene: TRBJ1-3; D gene: .; V gene: TRBV27; clone size: .
CDR3 protein: CASSPPGQGNEQYF; CDR3 DNA: TGTGCCAGCTCACCACCGGGACAGGGGAACGAGCAGTACTTC; J gene: TRBJ2-7; D gene: TRBD1; V gene: TRBV18; clone size: .